One T cell receptor beta chain is described in this entry. Its antigen is as yet unknown. The data were obtained in a study of cytomegalovirus exposure and HLA in healthy donors. Findings of the study overall: The availability of immune exposure information extended only to CMV serostatus.

The PCR used 60 Vbeta and 13 Jbeta primers. Original methodology: In a later analysis, about 9.9 million of 65 million to 80 million unique beta chains occurred in at least two donors. The method was immunoSEQ multiplex PCR; TCRdb's version includes in-frame clones alone and lacks a portion of them. V and J calls and clone size are given by that table; D and trimming were obtained from the DNA. The sample consists of approximately 220,000 clones, approximately 79% of them appearing once. With 5 bases removed from V and 8 bases from J, the gap between germline ends came to 18 bases. This CDR3 has 15 amino acids. Germline CDR1 and CDR2: MNHEY and SVGAGI.

The receptor's source is a male donor in good health and CMV-seronegative. Sequenced input: PBMCs. J is TRBJ1-4 and V is TRBV6-5; possible D gene TRBD1, 6 bases. In DNA, the CDR3 is TGTGCCAGCAGTGTTCAGGGGAGGGTTCGGGAAAAACTGTTTTTT. The encoded protein is CASSVQGRVREKLFF.